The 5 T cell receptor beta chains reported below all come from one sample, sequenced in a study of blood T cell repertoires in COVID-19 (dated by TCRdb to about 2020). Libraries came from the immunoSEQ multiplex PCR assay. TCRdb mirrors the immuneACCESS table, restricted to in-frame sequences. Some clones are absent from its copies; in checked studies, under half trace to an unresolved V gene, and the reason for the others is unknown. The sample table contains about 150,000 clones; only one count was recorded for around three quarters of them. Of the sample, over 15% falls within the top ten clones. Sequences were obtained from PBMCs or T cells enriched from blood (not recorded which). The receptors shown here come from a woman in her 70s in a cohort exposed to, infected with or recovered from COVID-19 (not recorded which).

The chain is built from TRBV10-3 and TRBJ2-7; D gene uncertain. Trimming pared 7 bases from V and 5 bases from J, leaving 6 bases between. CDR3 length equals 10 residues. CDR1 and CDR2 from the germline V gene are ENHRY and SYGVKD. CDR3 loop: CAITRHEQYF. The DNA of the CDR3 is TGTGCCATCACGAGGCACGAGCAGTACTTC.

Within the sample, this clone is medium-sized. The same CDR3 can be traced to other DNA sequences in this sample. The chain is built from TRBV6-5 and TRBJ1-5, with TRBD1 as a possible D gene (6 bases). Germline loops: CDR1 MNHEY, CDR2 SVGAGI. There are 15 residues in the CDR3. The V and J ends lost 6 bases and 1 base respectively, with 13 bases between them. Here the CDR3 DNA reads TGTGCCAGCAGCAGGAACAGGGAAAGCAATCAGCCCCAGCATTTT. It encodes CASSRNRESNQPQHF.

CDR3 nucleotide sequence: TGTGCCAGCAGCTTTAGGGGGACCTCTGGAAACACCATATATTTT. Translating it yields CASSFRGTSGNTIYF. The chain employs TRBV5-4 and TRBJ1-3, with D tentatively TRBD1 (6 bases). The CDR3 is made up of 15 amino acids. Germline values: CDR1 SGHNT, CDR2 YYREEE (reference sequence). The germline V and J ends were trimmed by 2 bases and 0 bases, with 9 bases remaining between them. Full variable domain (remainder filled in from reference TRBV5-4 and TRBJ1-3): ETGVTQSPTHLIKTRGQQVTLRCSSQSGHNTVSWYQQALGQGPQFIFQYYREEENGRGNFPPRFSGLQFPNYSSELNVNALELDDSALYLCASSFRGTSGNTIYFGEGSWLTVV.

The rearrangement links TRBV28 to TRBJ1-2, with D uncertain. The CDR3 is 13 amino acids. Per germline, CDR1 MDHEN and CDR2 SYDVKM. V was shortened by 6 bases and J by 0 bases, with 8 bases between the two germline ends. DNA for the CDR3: TGTGCCAGCAGCCTAAGCACTAACTATGGCTACACCTTC. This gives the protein CASSLSTNYGYTF.

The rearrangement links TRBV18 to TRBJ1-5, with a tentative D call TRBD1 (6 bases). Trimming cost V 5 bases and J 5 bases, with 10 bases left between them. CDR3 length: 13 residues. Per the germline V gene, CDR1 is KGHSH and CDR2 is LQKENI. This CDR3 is CASSGAGDQPQHF. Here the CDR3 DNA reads TGTGCCAGCTCAGGGGCAGGGGATCAGCCCCAGCATTTT.